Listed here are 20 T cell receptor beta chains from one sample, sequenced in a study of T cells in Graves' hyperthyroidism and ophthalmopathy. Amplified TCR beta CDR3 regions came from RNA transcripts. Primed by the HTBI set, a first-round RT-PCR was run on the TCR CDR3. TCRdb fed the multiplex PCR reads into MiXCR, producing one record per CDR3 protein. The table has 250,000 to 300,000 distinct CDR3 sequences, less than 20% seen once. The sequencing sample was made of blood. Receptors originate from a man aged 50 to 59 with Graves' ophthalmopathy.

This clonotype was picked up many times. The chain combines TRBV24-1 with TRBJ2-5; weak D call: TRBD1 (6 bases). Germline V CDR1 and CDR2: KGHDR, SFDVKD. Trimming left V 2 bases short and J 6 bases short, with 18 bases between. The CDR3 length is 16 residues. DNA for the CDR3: TGTGCCACCAGTGATTCGGCCGACAGGCCGGGGAAGACCCAGTACTTC. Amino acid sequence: CATSDSADRPGKTQYF.

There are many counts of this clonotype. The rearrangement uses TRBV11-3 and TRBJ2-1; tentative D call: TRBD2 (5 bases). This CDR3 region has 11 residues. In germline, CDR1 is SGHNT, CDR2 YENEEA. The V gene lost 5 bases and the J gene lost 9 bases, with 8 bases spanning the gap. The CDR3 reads CASSAGVEQFF. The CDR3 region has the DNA TGTGCCAGCAGCGCGGGCGTTGAGCAGTTCTTC.

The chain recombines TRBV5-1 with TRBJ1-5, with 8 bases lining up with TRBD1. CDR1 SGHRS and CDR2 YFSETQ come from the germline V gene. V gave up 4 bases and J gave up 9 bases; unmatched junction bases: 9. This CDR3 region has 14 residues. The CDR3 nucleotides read TGCGCCAGCAGCCTGGGACAGGCGTTCTCGCCCCAGCATTTT. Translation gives CASSLGQAFSPQHF.

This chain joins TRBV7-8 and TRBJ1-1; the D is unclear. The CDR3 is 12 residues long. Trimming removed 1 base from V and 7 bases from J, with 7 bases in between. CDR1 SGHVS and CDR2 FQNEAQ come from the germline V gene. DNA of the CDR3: TGTGCCAGCAGCTTAGGGTCCGGTGAAGCTTTCTTT. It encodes CASSLGSGEAFF.

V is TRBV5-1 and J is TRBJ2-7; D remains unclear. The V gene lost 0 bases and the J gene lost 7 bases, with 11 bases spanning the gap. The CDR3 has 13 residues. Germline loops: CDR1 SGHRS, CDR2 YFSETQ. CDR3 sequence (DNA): TGCGCCAGCAGCTTGGGTAGGGTCTGGGAGCAGTACTTC. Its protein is CASSLGRVWEQYF.

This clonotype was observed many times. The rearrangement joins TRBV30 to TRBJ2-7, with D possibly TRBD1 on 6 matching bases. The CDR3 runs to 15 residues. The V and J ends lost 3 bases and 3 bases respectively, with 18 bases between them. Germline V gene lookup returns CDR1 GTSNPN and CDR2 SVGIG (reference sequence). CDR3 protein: CAWSKGVMGVYEQYF. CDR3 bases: TGTGCCTGGAGCAAGGGGGTCATGGGGGTCTACGAGCAGTACTTC.

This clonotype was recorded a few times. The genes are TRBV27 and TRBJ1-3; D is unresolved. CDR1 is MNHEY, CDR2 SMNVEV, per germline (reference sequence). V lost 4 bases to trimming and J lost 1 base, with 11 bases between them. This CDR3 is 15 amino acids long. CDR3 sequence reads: CASSSGQISGNTIYF. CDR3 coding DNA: TGTGCCAGCAGTTCTGGTCAGATATCTGGAAACACCATATATTTT.

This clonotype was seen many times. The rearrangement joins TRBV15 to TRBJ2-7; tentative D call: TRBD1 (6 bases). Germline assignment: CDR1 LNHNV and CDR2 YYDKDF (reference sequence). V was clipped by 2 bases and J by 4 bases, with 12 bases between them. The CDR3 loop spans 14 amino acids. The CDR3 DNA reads TGTGCCACCAGCAGACAGGGGAGCCTATACGAGCAGTACTTC. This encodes CATSRQGSLYEQYF.

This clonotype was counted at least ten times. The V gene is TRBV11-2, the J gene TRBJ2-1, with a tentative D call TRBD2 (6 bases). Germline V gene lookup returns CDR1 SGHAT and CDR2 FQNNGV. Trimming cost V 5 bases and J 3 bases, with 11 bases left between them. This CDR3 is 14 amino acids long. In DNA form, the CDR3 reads TGTGCCAGCAGCCGCTGGGGGGTCTACAATGAGCAGTTCTTC. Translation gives CASSRWGVYNEQFF.

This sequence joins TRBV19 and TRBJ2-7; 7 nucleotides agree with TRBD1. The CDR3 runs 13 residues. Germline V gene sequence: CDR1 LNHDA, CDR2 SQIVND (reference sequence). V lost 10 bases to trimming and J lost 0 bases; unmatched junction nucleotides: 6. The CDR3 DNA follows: TGTGCCACCCTCGGGGACAGCTCCTACGAGCAGTACTTC. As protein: CATLGDSSYEQYF.

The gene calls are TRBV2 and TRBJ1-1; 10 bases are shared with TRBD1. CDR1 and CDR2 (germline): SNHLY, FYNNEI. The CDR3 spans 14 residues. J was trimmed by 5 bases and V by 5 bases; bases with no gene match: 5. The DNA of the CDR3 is TGTGCCAGCAGTAACGGACAGGGGGGGACTGAAGCTTTCTTT. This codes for CASSNGQGGTEAFF.

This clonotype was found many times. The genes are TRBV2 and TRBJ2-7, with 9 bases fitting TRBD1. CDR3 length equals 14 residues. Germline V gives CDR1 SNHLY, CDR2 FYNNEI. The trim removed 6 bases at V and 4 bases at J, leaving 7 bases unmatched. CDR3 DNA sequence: TGTGCCAGCAGGGCCGGGACAGGGAAATACGAGCAGTACTTC. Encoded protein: CASRAGTGKYEQYF.

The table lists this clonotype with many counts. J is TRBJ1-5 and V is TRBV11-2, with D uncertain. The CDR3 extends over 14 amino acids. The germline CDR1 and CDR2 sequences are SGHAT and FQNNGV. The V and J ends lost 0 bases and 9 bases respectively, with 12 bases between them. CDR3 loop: CASSLDRHLRPQHF. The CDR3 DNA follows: TGTGCCAGCAGCTTAGATCGGCATCTTAGGCCCCAGCATTTT.

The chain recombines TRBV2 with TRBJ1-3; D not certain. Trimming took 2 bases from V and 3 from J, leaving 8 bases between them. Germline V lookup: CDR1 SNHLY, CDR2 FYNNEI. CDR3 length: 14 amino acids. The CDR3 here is CASSESGGGNTIYF. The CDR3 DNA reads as TGTGCCAGCAGTGAATCGGGTGGTGGAAACACCATATATTTT.

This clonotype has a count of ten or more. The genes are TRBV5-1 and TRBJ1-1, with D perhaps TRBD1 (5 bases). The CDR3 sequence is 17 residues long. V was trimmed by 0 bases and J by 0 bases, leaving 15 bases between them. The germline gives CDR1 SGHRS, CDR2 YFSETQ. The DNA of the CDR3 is TGCGCCAGCAGCTTGGCGGGGCTGAGGTTTGTGAACACTGAAGCTTTCTTT. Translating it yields CASSLAGLRFVNTEAFF.

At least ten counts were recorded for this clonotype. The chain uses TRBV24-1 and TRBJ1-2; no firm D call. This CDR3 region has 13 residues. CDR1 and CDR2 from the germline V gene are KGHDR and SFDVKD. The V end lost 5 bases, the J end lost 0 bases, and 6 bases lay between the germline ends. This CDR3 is CATSVGANYGYTF. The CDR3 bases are TGTGCCACCAGTGTCGGAGCTAACTATGGCTACACCTTC.

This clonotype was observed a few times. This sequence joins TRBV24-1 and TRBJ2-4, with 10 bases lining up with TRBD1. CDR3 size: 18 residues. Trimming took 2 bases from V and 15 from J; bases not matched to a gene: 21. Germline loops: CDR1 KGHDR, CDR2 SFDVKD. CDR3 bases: TGTGCCACCAGTGATTCCTATATCGGGTGGGACAGGGGTCCCCGTCGGTACTTC. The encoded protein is CATSDSYIGWDRGPRRYF.

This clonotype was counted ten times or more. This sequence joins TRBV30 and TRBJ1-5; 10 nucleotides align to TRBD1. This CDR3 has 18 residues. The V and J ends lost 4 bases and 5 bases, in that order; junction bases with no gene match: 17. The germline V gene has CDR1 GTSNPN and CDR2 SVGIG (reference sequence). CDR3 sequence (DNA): TGTGCCTGGACCCGCTCGACGTCCGGGACAGGGGACGATCAGCCCCAGCATTTT. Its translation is CAWTRSTSGTGDDQPQHF.

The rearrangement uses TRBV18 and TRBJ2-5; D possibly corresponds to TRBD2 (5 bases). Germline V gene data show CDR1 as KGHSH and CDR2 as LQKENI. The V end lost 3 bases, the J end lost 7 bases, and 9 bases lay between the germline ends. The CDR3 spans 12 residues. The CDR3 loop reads CASSPVGGTQYF. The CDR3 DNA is TGTGCCAGCTCACCGGTAGGAGGGACCCAGTACTTC.

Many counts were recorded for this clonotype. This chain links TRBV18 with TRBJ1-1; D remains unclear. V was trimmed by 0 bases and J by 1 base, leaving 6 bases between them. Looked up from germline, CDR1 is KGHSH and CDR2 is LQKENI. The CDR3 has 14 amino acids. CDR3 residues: CASSPPKANTEAFF. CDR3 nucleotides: TGTGCCAGCTCACCACCGAAAGCGAACACTGAAGCTTTCTTT.